This T cell receptor beta chain is from a study of lymphopenia after photon versus proton radiotherapy. Study-wide findings and caveats: Photon-treated patients lost naive T cells and TCR diversity; proton-treated stayed stable. Oligoclonal CD8+ Temra expansion after nadir drove photon patients' diversity drop. Post-nadir TCR diversity decline inversely tracked overall survival among those who died.

In this sample, this clone turned up once. Antigen specificity is unknown. Germline lookup yields CDR1 MNHEY and CDR2 SMNVEV (reference sequence). Trimming shortened V by 5 bases and J by 7 bases, and 27 bases separated the two germline ends. The length of the CDR3 is 17 residues. Method: immunoSEQ multiplex PCR; TCRdb's copy keeps in-frame clones and lacks some. The repertoire includes 65,000 or so clones, about 85% of them detected once, and around 13% sits in the top ten. The sequences come from peripheral blood, collected from a patient treated with proton-based radiotherapy. The TCR was taken from a man at least 80 years old with esophageal cancer. The chain couples TRBV27 to TRBJ2-7, with D perhaps matching TRBD2 (8 bases). CDR3 sequence (DNA): TGTGCCAGCAGTAACTCCCCTCGACAGGGCGGGAGGTGGGAGCAGTACTTC. Translated, it gives CASSNSPRQGGRWEQYF.